Below, 27 T cell receptor beta chains from the same sample are listed, as sequenced in a study of PD-1 blockade in classical Hodgkin lymphoma. Relapse was seen in all patients after autologous stem cell transplantation, and brentuximab vedotin exposure was variable. Profiling relied on immunoSEQ multiplex PCR, and the TCRdb table lists in-frame clones only, not all of them. The sample lists roughly 150,000 clones, nearly 80% occurring once. Sequences were derived from peripheral blood mononuclear cells (PBMCs), sampled before the second cycle of nivolumab. All receptors derive from a human donor with classical Hodgkin lymphoma.

The chain combines TRBV13 with TRBJ2-7, with D perhaps TRBD2 (6 bases). CDR1 and CDR2 (germline): PRHDT, FYEKMQ (reference sequence). Trimming cost V 4 bases and J 2 bases, with 12 bases left between them. The CDR3 sequence is 14 residues long. Here the CDR3 DNA reads TGTGCCAGCAGCTCCCGGGACTGGGCCTACGAGCAGTACTTC. Protein sequence: CASSSRDWAYEQYF.

Only one count was recorded for this clone. This rearrangement joins TRBV6-5 to TRBJ1-2; 7 nucleotides align to TRBD1. Germline V gene sequence: CDR1 MNHEY, CDR2 SVGAGI. V dropped 5 bases and J dropped 4; count of bases not matched to a gene: 4. The CDR3 is 13 amino acids. The CDR3 spells CASSAGGIYGYTF. The CDR3 DNA reads as TGTGCCAGCAGTGCAGGGGGTATCTATGGCTACACCTTC.

In this sample, this clone turned up once. The chain joins TRBV5-1 to TRBJ2-1; no firm D call. The ends were cut back, 3 bases at V and 7 bases at J, with 14 bases in the middle. This CDR3 is built from 14 residues. CDR1 and CDR2 from the germline V gene are SGHRS and YFSETQ. The CDR3 spells CASSSNRLGNEQFF. The CDR3 DNA reads TGCGCCAGCAGCTCAAACCGGTTGGGGAATGAGCAGTTCTTC.

This chain uses TRBV29-1 with TRBJ1-5; TRBD1 might be the D (5 bases). CDR1 SQVTM and CDR2 ANQGSEA come from the germline V gene. The CDR3 totals 14 residues. Trimming took off 6 bases at V and 2 bases at J, with 14 bases between the two ends. The DNA for the CDR3 is TGCAGCGTATCGCTCGGGGGTGGCAATCAGCCCCAGCATTTT. This sequence encodes CSVSLGGGNQPQHF.

The rearrangement joins TRBV7-2 to TRBJ2-2; D is tentatively TRBD1 or TRBD2 (6 bases each). The germline V gene has CDR1 SGHTA and CDR2 FQGNSA. This CDR3 contains 15 residues. The V gene lost 3 bases and the J gene lost 2 bases, with 10 bases spanning the gap. The CDR3 DNA reads TGTGCCAGCAGCTTGGCGGGACACAACACCGGGGAGCTGTTTTTT. This gives the protein CASSLAGHNTGELFF.

A few counts support this clone. The chain is built from TRBV5-1 and TRBJ1-1; no reliable D call. Germline CDR1 reads SGHRS; CDR2 reads YFSETQ. The CDR3 extends over 17 amino acids. V shed 2 bases and J shed 0 bases, with 17 bases lying between them. The CDR3 bases are TGCGCCAGCAGCTTCCATGCCTGGGCAGGCATGAACACTGAAGCTTTCTTT. Protein: CASSFHAWAGMNTEAFF. The full variable domain, completed using reference TRBV5-1 and TRBJ1-1, is KAGVTQTPRYLIKTRGQQVTLSCSPISGHRSVSWYQQTPGQGLQFLFEYFSETQRNKGNFPGRFSGRQFSNSRSEMNVSTLELGDSALYLCASSFHAWAGMNTEAFFGQGTRLTVV.

The chain joins TRBV19 to TRBJ2-7; D not certain. V was shortened by 5 bases and J by 4 bases, with 6 bases between the two germline ends. The CDR3 runs 11 residues. The germline gives CDR1 LNHDA, CDR2 SQIVND (reference sequence). This chain's CDR3 is CASSDVYEQYF. The DNA of the CDR3 is TGTGCCAGTAGTGACGTTTACGAGCAGTACTTC.

This clone was detected once. This rearrangement joins TRBV23-1 to TRBJ2-1, with D uncertain. TRBV23-1 is annotated as an ORF whose role is uncertain. V was cut by 3 bases and J by 10 bases, with 7 bases left in between. The CDR3 loop spans 11 amino acids. CDR3 DNA: TGCGCCAGCAGTCAGTTGTACGAGCAGTTCTTC. Translating gives CASSQLYEQFF.

This clone appeared a single time. The chain employs TRBV19 and TRBJ1-2, with D hard to call. V was shortened by 10 bases and J by 0 bases, with 12 bases between the two germline ends. CDR1 is LNHDA, CDR2 SQIVND, per germline (reference sequence). The CDR3 has 13 amino acids. As DNA, the CDR3 is TGTGCCACCGAGGACGGACCTAACTATGGCTACACCTTC. Amino acid sequence: CATEDGPNYGYTF.

This rearrangement joins TRBV20-1 to TRBJ2-5; D is unclear. CDR1 and CDR2 from the germline V gene are DFQATT and SNEGSKA (reference sequence). Trimming removed 3 bases at V and 6 bases at J, with 5 bases between. This CDR3 comprises 10 residues. CDR3 in DNA: TGCAGTGCTAGTCTCCAGACCCAGTACTTC. Amino acid sequence: CSASLQTQYF.

This clone was seen only a few times. The CDR3 sequence: CASSPPGDAAGELFF. The CDR3 nucleotides are TGTGCCAGCAGCCCTCCGGGGGATGCGGCCGGGGAGCTGTTTTTT. The rearrangement links TRBV7-2 to TRBJ2-2, with TRBD2 as a possible D gene (6 bases). This CDR3 has 15 amino acids. Between the trimmed V and J ends, which lost 5 bases and 6 bases, there was a span of 16 bases. Germline-derived CDR1 and CDR2 are SGHTA and FQGNSA. The full variable domain, its missing parts supplied by reference TRBV7-2 and TRBJ2-2, is GAGVSQSPSNKVTEKGKDVELRCDPISGHTALYWYRQSLGQGLEFLIYFQGNSAPDKSGLPSDRFSAERTGGSVSTLTIQRTQQEDSAVYLCASSPPGDAAGELFFGEGSRLTVL.

The chain carries TRBV28 and TRBJ2-2, with D possibly matching TRBD2 (5 bases). The germline V and J ends were trimmed by 5 bases and 6 bases, with 10 bases remaining between them. This CDR3 spans 13 amino acids. Germline V gene lookup returns CDR1 MDHEN and CDR2 SYDVKM. The CDR3 reads CASSPELAGELFF. In DNA, the CDR3 is TGTGCCAGCAGTCCGGAACTAGCCGGGGAGCTGTTTTTT.

This sequence joins TRBV19 and TRBJ1-1; 7 nucleotides line up with TRBD1. The CDR3 extends over 15 amino acids. V was clipped by 9 bases and J by 4 bases; unmatched bases: 14. Germline loops: CDR1 LNHDA, CDR2 SQIVND (reference sequence). CDR3 sequence (DNA): TGTGCCAGCACCCACGGGAGGGGGCGGATCACTGAAGCTTTCTTT. Translating gives CASTHGRGRITEAFF.

This chain connects TRBV7-2 to TRBJ2-1; no reliable D call. V was clipped by 1 base and J by 9 bases, with 7 bases between them. Germline CDR1 is SGHTA and CDR2 is FQGNSA. This CDR3 has 12 residues. The CDR3 loop is CASSLGLAEQFF. The DNA for the CDR3 is TGTGCCAGCAGCTTAGGTCTCGCTGAGCAGTTCTTC.

The V call is TRBV7-6, the J call TRBJ1-2; D not certain. The CDR3 is made up of 14 amino acids. Germline loops: CDR1 SGHVS, CDR2 FNYEAQ. V was trimmed by 5 bases and J by 4 bases, leaving 14 bases between them. CDR3 DNA sequence: TGTGCCAGCAGCCCCAGAGGACTCGGCTATGGCTACACCTTC. It encodes CASSPRGLGYGYTF.

The DNA for the CDR3 is TGTGCCAGCAGGGGTGGGGGTGTTCAGCCCCAGCATTTT. Encoded protein: CASRGGGVQPQHF. This sequence joins TRBV2 and TRBJ1-5; a possible D gene is TRBD1 (5 bases). This CDR3 comprises 13 residues. V lost 6 bases, J lost 6 bases, and 12 bases lay in between. CDR1 is SNHLY, CDR2 FYNNEI, per germline.

J is TRBJ1-5 and V is TRBV5-1; the match to TRBD1 covers 8 bases. Trimming at V came to 5 bases and at J to 4 bases, leaving 5 bases not matched to a gene. CDR1 is SGHRS, CDR2 YFSETQ, per germline. This CDR3 has 14 residues. The chain's CDR3 is CASSRTGNNQPQHF. Written as DNA, the CDR3 is TGCGCCAGCAGTAGGACAGGGAATAATCAGCCCCAGCATTTT.

CDR3 coding DNA: TGTGCCAGCAGTTACTCGATGGCAGGGGGCCAAAACATTCAGTACTTC. The encoded protein is CASSYSMAGGQNIQYF. The gene calls are TRBV6-5 and TRBJ2-4, with 8 nucleotides matching TRBD1. Trimming cost V 0 bases and J 5 bases; bases outside gene matches: 6. Per germline, CDR1 MNHEY and CDR2 SVGAGI. This CDR3 spans 16 amino acids.

The gene calls are TRBV5-1 and TRBJ2-2; the D is unclear. In germline, CDR1 is SGHRS, CDR2 YFSETQ. The V end lost 5 bases, the J end lost 1 base, and 3 bases lay between the germline ends. The CDR3 consists of 12 residues. CDR3 amino acids: CASRQNTGELFF. DNA of the CDR3: TGCGCCAGCAGACAGAACACCGGGGAGCTGTTTTTT.

This chain uses TRBV6-6 with TRBJ2-7; TRBD2 matches at 12 bases. The CDR3 totals 14 residues. Looked up from germline, CDR1 is MNHNY and CDR2 is SVGAGI (reference sequence). Unmatched junction bases numbered 7, after V lost 6 bases and J lost 7 bases. CDR3 bases: TGTGCCAGCAGCCGGACTAGCGGGGCGAGGGAGCAGTACTTC. As protein: CASSRTSGAREQYF.

The chain recombines TRBV27 with TRBJ1-5, with TRBD1 matching over 7 bases. Germline-derived CDR1 and CDR2 are MNHEY and SMNVEV (reference sequence). With 5 bases clipped from V and 6 bases from J, the junction kept 16 bases outside the gene matches. The CDR3 length is 17 residues. The DNA for the CDR3 is TGTGCCAGCAGTCCGTACGCTCGACAGGGAACGGGTCAGCCCCAGCATTTT. As protein: CASSPYARQGTGQPQHF.

This rearrangement joins TRBV7-6 to TRBJ1-2, with TRBD1 as a possible D gene (5 bases). This CDR3 has 15 amino acids. The germline CDR1 and CDR2 sequences are SGHVS and FNYEAQ. Trimming shortened V by 4 bases and J by 4 bases, and 16 bases separated the two germline ends. The CDR3 is CASSSTGLQGYGYTF. The CDR3 region has the DNA TGTGCCAGCAGCTCGACCGGGCTCCAGGGCTATGGCTACACCTTC.

The rearrangement links TRBV7-9 to TRBJ1-1, with D unclear. Trimming stripped 4 bases from V and 3 bases from J, with 12 bases between. Germline V gives CDR1 SEHNR, CDR2 FQNEAQ (reference sequence). This CDR3 spans 14 amino acids. The CDR3 protein is CASSSPTWDTEAFF. The CDR3 DNA reads as TGTGCCAGCAGCTCCCCGACCTGGGACACTGAAGCTTTCTTT.

The rearrangement links TRBV19 to TRBJ2-4; 9 nucleotides align to TRBD1. Germline loops: CDR1 LNHDA, CDR2 SQIVND (reference sequence). Trimming took 5 bases from V and 8 from J; bases not matched to a gene: 16. The CDR3 is 17 amino acids. Written as DNA, the CDR3 is TGTGCCAGTAGTTTACTGCCCGGGACAGGGTTTTTGGACATTCAGTACTTC. Protein product: CASSLLPGTGFLDIQYF.

The V gene is TRBV20-1, the J gene TRBJ2-3; D remains unclear. From germline, CDR1 is DFQATT and CDR2 SNEGSKA (reference sequence). The CDR3 sequence is 11 residues long. V dropped 4 bases and J dropped 9 bases, with 11 bases sitting between them. CDR3 protein: CSANSLGTQYF. Here the CDR3 DNA reads TGCAGTGCTAACAGCCTAGGCACGCAGTATTTT.

This clone came up once. V gene TRBV7-9 combines with J gene TRBJ2-3; possibly TRBD1 for D (5 bases). Trimming took 4 bases from V and 0 from J, leaving 8 bases between them. The CDR3 runs to 14 residues. From germline, CDR1 is SEHNR and CDR2 FQNEAQ (reference sequence). In DNA, the CDR3 is TGTGCCAGCAGCTCCGGACATAGCACAGATACGCAGTATTTT. Encoded protein: CASSSGHSTDTQYF.

The chain is built from TRBV18 and TRBJ2-7; 11 bases agree with TRBD2. The germline gives CDR1 KGHSH, CDR2 LQKENI. After removal of 2 bases from V and 4 bases from J, the junction contained 4 bases not matched to a gene. The CDR3 loop spans 15 amino acids. CDR3 sequence reads: CASSPSTSGSYEQYF. CDR3 DNA sequence: TGTGCCAGCTCACCATCCACTAGCGGGAGTTACGAGCAGTACTTC.